A single sample is the source of the 32 T cell receptor beta chains below, sequenced in a study of T cells after yellow fever vaccination. MiXCR was run by TCRdb on the 5' RACE reads, yielding one entry per CDR3 protein. The data contain roughly 310,000 distinct CDR3 sequences, around 3.6% of them seen just once; the ten biggest clones take up around a quarter. The material sequenced was PBMCs, taken on the day of the yellow fever booster vaccination. The receptors here all came from a man between 18 and 29 years old who received the YFV17D yellow fever vaccine.

This clonotype was observed a few times. The CDR3 DNA sequence: TGCGCCAGCAGCTTGGCGCAGGACACGAAGCAGTTCTTC. It yields the protein CASSLAQDTKQFF. The rearrangement links TRBV5-1 to TRBJ2-1, with D perhaps matching TRBD1 (5 bases). There are 13 residues in the CDR3. Trimming left V 0 bases short and J 11 bases short, with 12 bases between. Germline values: CDR1 SGHRS, CDR2 YFSETQ.

In its sample, this clonotype was seen a few times. This sequence joins TRBV4-2 and TRBJ2-1, with 15 bases that match TRBD2. This CDR3 has 17 amino acids. Germline CDR1 LGHNA, CDR2 YNFKEQ. The trim removed 6 bases at V and 5 bases at J, leaving 8 bases unmatched. The CDR3 bases are TGTGCCAGCAGTCCACGACGGACTAGCGGGGGGGACAATGAGCAGTTCTTC. Protein: CASSPRRTSGGDNEQFF.

This clonotype was detected only a few times. The chain carries TRBV5-5 and TRBJ2-3; D might be TRBD1 (6 bases). The CDR3 is 12 residues long. V was pared by 4 bases and J by 7 bases, with 10 bases between. Germline values: CDR1 SGHKS, CDR2 YYEKEE (reference sequence). CDR3 nucleotides: TGTGCCAGCAGCCTCGGGGACAATACGCAGTATTTT. Translating it yields CASSLGDNTQYF.

This clonotype was counted at least ten times. The gene calls are TRBV7-2 and TRBJ2-1; D is uncertain. CDR1 and CDR2 (germline): SGHTA, FQGNSA. V lost 6 bases, J lost 0 bases, and 12 bases lay in between. This CDR3 is built from 15 residues. The CDR3 region has the DNA TGTGCCAGCAGTTCGAGACTGTCCTCCTACAATGAGCAGTTCTTC. Protein sequence: CASSSRLSSYNEQFF.

The table lists this clonotype with a few counts. The J gene is TRBJ2-5, the V gene TRBV20-1; TRBD2 matches 9 bases. The length of the CDR3 is 14 residues. Per germline, CDR1 DFQATT and CDR2 SNEGSKA (reference sequence). The trim removed 6 bases at V and 5 bases at J, leaving 10 bases unmatched. This chain's CDR3 is CSAPDSRGGETQYF. Written as DNA, the CDR3 is TGCAGTGCCCCAGACTCGCGGGGGGGGGAGACCCAGTACTTC.

This clonotype was recorded at least ten times. The genes are TRBV11-2 and TRBJ2-3, with 12 bases that match TRBD2. Germline V lookup: CDR1 SGHAT, CDR2 FQNNGV. This CDR3 is built from 16 residues. V trimming: 5 bases; J trimming: 7 bases; junction bases outside the gene matches: 10. DNA of the CDR3: TGTGCCAGCAGCGAGAGGACTAGCGGGGCCGGTAATACGCAGTATTTT. Encoded protein: CASSERTSGAGNTQYF.

This clonotype was seen many times. The genes are TRBV4-3 and TRBJ2-2; D is unclear. Germline assignment: CDR1 LGHNA and CDR2 YSLEER. The V gene lost 0 bases and the J gene lost 6 bases, with 8 bases spanning the gap. The CDR3 loop spans 14 amino acids. In DNA, the CDR3 is TGCGCCAGCAGCCAAGAGAAGGCTCCCGGGGAGCTGTTTTTT. Encoded protein: CASSQEKAPGELFF.

The chain uses TRBV20-1 and TRBJ1-1; unclear D gene. Trimming left V 5 bases short and J 4 bases short, with 11 bases between. The CDR3 is made up of 12 amino acids. Germline CDR1 is DFQATT and CDR2 is SNEGSKA (reference sequence). The CDR3 sequence is CSARKVGTEAFF. The CDR3 DNA sequence: TGCAGTGCTCGAAAGGTAGGCACTGAAGCTTTCTTT.

This chain connects TRBV4-2 to TRBJ2-7, with 7 bases fitting TRBD2. Germline V gene sequence: CDR1 LGHNA, CDR2 YNFKEQ. The ends lost 0 bases at V and 4 bases at J; junction bases unmatched: 3. CDR3 length: 14 residues. CDR3 sequence: CASSQDLAAYEQYF. The CDR3 DNA follows: TGTGCCAGCAGCCAAGATCTAGCGGCATACGAGCAGTACTTC.

V usage is TRBV7-3 and J usage is TRBJ1-1; 9 bases match TRBD1. The CDR3 length is 14 residues. With V trimmed by 4 bases and J by 8 bases, 8 bases remained unmatched. Germline V gives CDR1 SGHTA, CDR2 FQGTGA. CDR3 region: CASSSGQGSSEAFF. CDR3 bases: TGTGCCAGCAGCTCGGGACAGGGTAGTTCCGAAGCTTTCTTT.

This clonotype was found many times. The chain links TRBV7-2 to TRBJ1-2, with a possible D match to TRBD1 (6 bases). Looked up from germline, CDR1 is SGHTA and CDR2 is FQGNSA. The CDR3 totals 15 residues. V gave up 5 bases and J gave up 7 bases, with 20 bases separating them. CDR3 DNA sequence: TGTGCCAGCAGCCCCCCCGGGGGGCGAGGTGGTGGCTACACCTTC. Its protein product is CASSPPGGRGGGYTF.

The V call is TRBV14, the J call TRBJ1-4, with D maybe TRBD1 (5 bases). Trimming took 4 bases from V and 3 from J, leaving 12 bases between them. This CDR3 has 15 residues. CDR1 and CDR2 (germline): SGHDN, FVKESK. The CDR3 sequence: CASSRPGRANEKLFF. DNA of the CDR3: TGTGCCAGCAGCCGACCGGGACGGGCTAATGAAAAACTGTTTTTT. The variable domain in full, with the rest retrieved from reference TRBV14 and TRBJ1-4, is EAGVTQFPSHSVIEKGQTVTLRCDPISGHDNLYWYRRVMGKEIKFLLHFVKESKQDESGMPNNRFLAERTGGTYSTLKVQPAELEDSGVYFCASSRPGRANEKLFFGSGTQLSVL.

J is TRBJ2-5 and V is TRBV6-2 or TRBV6-3, with 15 bases aligning to TRBD2. This CDR3 contains 18 residues. With 5 bases clipped from V and 4 bases from J, the junction kept 11 bases outside the gene matches. The germline V gene encodes CDR1 MNHEY and CDR2 SVGEGT. The CDR3 here is CASSALLGLAGGTETQYF. CDR3 coding DNA: TGTGCCAGCAGTGCCCTTCTGGGACTAGCGGGGGGAACAGAGACCCAGTACTTC.

The table lists this clonotype with many counts. This chain uses TRBV6-6 with TRBJ1-2; perhaps TRBD1 as D (5 bases). The CDR3 has 17 amino acids. V was clipped by 5 bases and J by 6 bases, with 25 bases between them. The germline V gene has CDR1 MNHNY and CDR2 SVGAGI (reference sequence). The CDR3, as DNA: TGTGCCAGCAGTCCCCGGGTGGGGGAGAGGTATTTGGATGGCTACACCTTC. It specifies CASSPRVGERYLDGYTF.

This clonotype occurred many times. The chain couples TRBV11-2 to TRBJ2-5, with D perhaps matching TRBD1 (5 bases). The CDR3 has 14 residues. Germline V gene data show CDR1 as SGHAT and CDR2 as FQNNGV. The V end lost 1 base, the J end lost 5 bases, and 11 bases lay between the germline ends. CDR3 DNA: TGTGCCAGCAGCTTAGGCCCAAACAGGGAGACCCAGTACTTC. Translating gives CASSLGPNRETQYF.

This clonotype was seen many times. The chain employs TRBV5-1 and TRBJ2-7, with D unresolved. This CDR3 comprises 13 residues. Germline CDR1 and CDR2: SGHRS and YFSETQ. Trimming removed 0 bases at V and 3 bases at J, with 7 bases between. CDR3 nucleotides: TGCGCCAGCAGCTTGGGGCAGCACTACGAGCAGTACTTC. It encodes CASSLGQHYEQYF.

The J gene is TRBJ1-2, the V gene TRBV6-5; D might be TRBD1 (6 bases). CDR1 and CDR2 (germline): MNHEY, SVGAGI. The CDR3 is made up of 14 amino acids. V lost 0 bases and J 5 bases, leaving 10 bases between the germline ends. The CDR3 bases are TGTGCCAGCAGTTACTCCAAAGGGGGATATGGCTACACCTTC. Residues: CASSYSKGGYGYTF.

As regards this clonotype: A much larger clone differs from this one at a single base, so this may be a read error. V is TRBV7-2 and J is TRBJ2-1, with TRBD1 as a possible D gene (5 bases). The ends were cut back, 1 base at V and 6 bases at J, with 13 bases in the middle. This CDR3 has 15 amino acids. CDR1 is SGHTA and CDR2 is FQGNSA in the germline V gene. The CDR3 bases are TGTGCCAGCAGCTTAGTAGGACATGGCGTCAATGAGCAGTTCTTC. It translates to CASSLVGHGVNEQFF.

This clonotype was counted at least ten times. The genes are TRBV5-6 and TRBJ2-5; tentatively, D is TRBD1 or TRBD2 (6 bases each). Germline V gene lookup returns CDR1 SGHDT and CDR2 YYEEEE. V was cut by 2 bases and J by 6 bases, with 29 bases left in between. The CDR3 is 19 residues long. The DNA for the CDR3 is TGTGCCAGCAGCTTTGAAGGAGGGGGAACTAGCTCCTGGTCAAAGACCCAGTACTTC. As protein: CASSFEGGGTSSWSKTQYF.

This clonotype was detected a few times. The chain employs TRBV7-2 and TRBJ2-3; the match to TRBD2 covers 8 bases. CDR3 length: 16 residues. V lost 5 bases and J lost 6; bases outside the gene matches: 13. The germline gives CDR1 SGHTA, CDR2 FQGNSA. The CDR3 here is CASSRSASGGSDTQYF. The CDR3 DNA is TGTGCCAGCAGCCGTTCCGCCAGCGGGGGCTCCGATACGCAGTATTTT.

There are a few counts of this clonotype. The chain joins TRBV9 to TRBJ1-3; no firm D call. The germline V and J ends were trimmed by 3 bases and 1 base, with 5 bases remaining between them. The germline V gene has CDR1 SGDLS and CDR2 YYNGEE. This CDR3 is 13 amino acids long. CDR3 sequence: CASSAISGNTIYF. The CDR3 DNA reads as TGTGCCAGCAGCGCCATATCTGGAAACACCATATATTTT.

Comments on this clonotype: The junction departs from germline at one end; a sequencing error may be responsible. V gene TRBV25-1 combines with J gene TRBJ2-2, with 10 nucleotides matching TRBD1. The germline V gene encodes CDR1 MGHDK and CDR2 SYGVNS. The CDR3 is 14 residues long. CDR3 coding DNA: TGTGCCAGCTGTGACAGGGGGCACTCCGGGGAGCTGTTTTTT. It codes for CASCDRGHSGELFF. Supplemented by reference TRBV25-1 and TRBJ2-2, the full variable domain reads EADIYQTPRYLVIGTGKKITLECSQTMGHDKMYWYQQDPGMELHLIHYSYGVNSTEKGDLSSESTVSRIRTEHFPLTLESARPSHTSQYLCASCDRGHSGELFFGEGSRLTVL.

This clonotype was detected ten times or more. The chain employs TRBV29-1 and TRBJ1-4, with no clear D. CDR1 and CDR2 from the germline V gene are SQVTM and ANQGSEA. V lost 4 bases and J lost 8, with 11 bases in between. The CDR3 is made up of 12 amino acids. This chain's CDR3 is CSVGTDLEKLFF. The CDR3 DNA reads as TGCAGCGTTGGAACAGACTTGGAAAAACTGTTTTTT.

This clonotype was seen repeatedly, ten times or more. This chain joins TRBV5-1 and TRBJ1-4; D is undetermined. The CDR3 has 15 amino acids. The germline V gene has CDR1 SGHRS and CDR2 YFSETQ. V dropped 4 bases and J dropped 5 bases, with 15 bases sitting between them. CDR3 sequence: CASSPWSATNEKLFF. The CDR3 DNA reads as TGCGCCAGCAGCCCCTGGTCAGCCACAAATGAAAAACTGTTTTTT.

V usage is TRBV24-1 and J usage is TRBJ2-4; 7 nucleotides match TRBD1. Germline V gives CDR1 KGHDR, CDR2 SFDVKD. The CDR3 is 18 amino acids. J lost 0 bases, V lost 5 bases, and 12 bases had no gene match. The chain's CDR3 is CATSAPGTVLLAKNIQYF. The CDR3 bases are TGTGCCACCAGTGCGCCCGGGACAGTCCTTCTAGCCAAAAACATTCAGTACTTC.

The V call is TRBV20-1, the J call TRBJ2-5; the match to TRBD2 covers 9 bases. Germline V CDR1 and CDR2: DFQATT, SNEGSKA (reference sequence). The V and J ends lost 0 bases and 5 bases, in that order; junction bases with no gene match: 4. The CDR3 sequence is 14 residues long. The CDR3 here is CSARDMRGGETQYF. The CDR3 coding sequence is TGCAGTGCTAGAGATATGCGGGGGGGCGAGACCCAGTACTTC.

This clonotype came up many times. The chain recombines TRBV12-3 or TRBV12-4 with TRBJ2-5; 11 positions match TRBD2. The length of the CDR3 is 14 residues. J gave up 3 bases and V 5 bases, and 2 bases lay outside the gene matches. The CDR3 region has the DNA TGTGCCAGCAGTCCGACTAGCGGGGAAGAGACCCAGTACTTC. Translation gives CASSPTSGEETQYF.

The chain employs TRBV20-1 and TRBJ2-4; unclear D gene. The germline V gene encodes CDR1 DFQATT and CDR2 SNEGSKA (reference sequence). The CDR3 consists of 13 residues. V lost 4 bases, J lost 0 bases, and 7 bases lay in between. CDR3 nucleotide sequence: TGCAGTGCTACCGGGCTAGCCAAAAACATTCAGTACTTC. Translated, it gives CSATGLAKNIQYF.

The chain is built from TRBV4-2 and TRBJ1-5, with D possibly matching TRBD1 (5 bases). CDR3 length: 16 amino acids. In germline, CDR1 is LGHNA, CDR2 YNFKEQ. The V gene lost 3 bases and the J gene lost 2 bases, with 14 bases spanning the gap. CDR3 sequence (DNA): TGTGCCAGCAGCCATAGTCGGGCAGGGCGCAATCAGCCCCAGCATTTT. It specifies CASSHSRAGRNQPQHF.

This clonotype was recorded many times. This chain joins TRBV5-1 and TRBJ2-7; TRBD1 matches at 9 bases. Germline V gene data show CDR1 as SGHRS and CDR2 as YFSETQ. This CDR3 spans 13 amino acids. With V trimmed by 0 bases and J by 7 bases, 2 bases remained unmatched. The CDR3 spells CASSLAGQGEQYV. CDR3 sequence (DNA): TGCGCCAGCAGCTTGGCGGGACAGGGTGAGCAGTACGTC.

This clonotype was picked up a small number of times. This chain joins TRBV29-1 and TRBJ2-1; 9 positions agree with TRBD1. The J segment lost 2 bases and the V segment lost 8 bases, leaving 13 bases of the junction unmatched. The CDR3 is made up of 16 amino acids. Per germline, CDR1 SQVTM and CDR2 ANQGSEA. CDR3 region: CSPTPPGQGTYNEQFF. Here the CDR3 DNA reads TGCAGCCCAACGCCCCCGGGACAGGGTACCTACAATGAGCAGTTCTTC.

There are a few counts of this clonotype. V and J are TRBV10-3 and TRBJ1-2; D might be TRBD1 (6 bases). CDR3 length equals 14 residues. In germline, CDR1 is ENHRY, CDR2 SYGVKD. Trimming removed 3 bases from V and 4 bases from J, with 12 bases in between. CDR3 region: CAISEGGQFYGYTF. The CDR3 DNA is TGTGCCATCAGTGAAGGGGGGCAGTTCTATGGCTACACCTTC.